These 30 T cell receptor beta chains came from one sample sequenced in a study of T cell responses to AZD1222 COVID-19 vaccine. Produced via immunoSEQ multiplex PCR; TCRdb's table is partial and in-frame only. The sample contains 100,000 to 150,000 clones, approximately 84% of which appear only once. The sequences come from peripheral blood, collected on day 0 of AZD1222 vaccination. Receptor source: an adult in good health.

This chain connects TRBV18 to TRBJ1-6; unclear D gene. Germline CDR1 KGHSH, CDR2 LQKENI. CDR3 length: 15 amino acids. V was clipped by 0 bases and J by 9 bases, with 12 bases between them. The CDR3 sequence is CASSPPTGIGSPLHF. The CDR3 nucleotides read TGTGCCAGCTCACCACCGACGGGGATTGGTTCACCCCTCCACTTT.

The chain is built from TRBV7-8 and TRBJ2-5; tentatively, D is TRBD1 (6 bases). Trimming shortened V by 7 bases and J by 6 bases, and 18 bases separated the two germline ends. Germline loops: CDR1 SGHVS, CDR2 FQNEAQ. The CDR3 is 14 amino acids. CDR3 amino acids: CASTRDQRGKTQYF. CDR3 nucleotide sequence: TGTGCCAGCACCCGGGACCAGAGGGGGAAGACCCAGTACTTC. The full variable domain, in which reference TRBV7-8 and TRBJ2-5 provide the parts outside the CDR3, is GAGVSQSPRYKVAKRGQDVALRCDPISGHVSLFWYQQALGQGPEFLTYFQNEAQLDKSGLPSDRFFAERPEGSVSTLKIQRTQQEDSAVYLCASTRDQRGKTQYFGPGTRLLVL.

The rearrangement joins TRBV6-5 to TRBJ1-2; TRBD1 matches 9 bases. The V segment lost 6 bases and the J segment 4 bases; nucleotides outside the gene matches: 9. Germline V lookup: CDR1 MNHEY, CDR2 SVGAGI. The CDR3 consists of 15 residues. The DNA for the CDR3 is TGTGCCAGCAGGGTCGGGACAGGGAGTGTCTATGGCTACACCTTC. Residues: CASRVGTGSVYGYTF.

This clone was observed a handful of times. This chain uses TRBV21-1 with TRBJ2-7; TRBD2, as called in the table, went unchecked against the DNA. TRBV21-1 is recorded as a pseudogene. The CDR3 length is 14 residues. CDR3 nucleotide sequence: TGTGCCATTCCGGGAGAGGGCCCCTCCTACGAGCAGTACTTC. It encodes CAIPGEGPSYEQYF.

The J gene is TRBJ1-1, the V gene TRBV30, with 7 bases fitting TRBD1. Germline values: CDR1 GTSNPN, CDR2 SVGIG (reference sequence). CDR3 size: 13 residues. Unmatched junction bases numbered 3, after V lost 5 bases and J lost 0 bases. CDR3 DNA sequence: TGTGCCTGGCAACAGGGGATGAACACTGAAGCTTTCTTT. Protein product: CAWQQGMNTEAFF.

The chain employs TRBV6-2 or TRBV6-3 and TRBJ2-5, with unresolved D. The V end was cut by 2 bases, the J end by 7 bases, with 11 bases between. Germline-derived CDR1 and CDR2 are MNHEY and SVGEGT. The length of the CDR3 is 13 residues. This CDR3 is CASSYTGPGTQYF. The CDR3 bases are TGTGCCAGCAGTTACACTGGACCGGGGACCCAGTACTTC.

V and J are TRBV11-2 and TRBJ1-2, with a tentative D call TRBD1 (6 bases). The CDR3 has 14 residues. V was shortened by 6 bases and J by 4 bases, with 15 bases between the two germline ends. Germline assignment: CDR1 SGHAT and CDR2 FQNNGV. As DNA, the CDR3 is TGTGCCAGCAGAGCTACAGGGTTCGGCTATGGCTACACCTTC. Its protein product is CASRATGFGYGYTF.

The V and J genes are TRBV19 and TRBJ2-7; maybe TRBD1 (6 bases). The CDR3 spans 15 residues. CDR1 and CDR2 (germline): LNHDA, SQIVND (reference sequence). The ends were cut back, 3 bases at V and 1 base at J, with 13 bases in the middle. The CDR3, as DNA: TGTGCCAGTAGTATCTATGCAGGGGTGTCCTACGAGCAGTACTTC. Translated, it gives CASSIYAGVSYEQYF.

The chain has TRBV4-3 and TRBJ2-1; weak D call: TRBD2 (5 bases). CDR1 and CDR2 from the germline V gene are LGHNA and YSLEER. CDR3 length equals 13 residues. V lost 1 base and J lost 8, with 9 bases in between. CDR3: CASSQVYGDEQFF. The CDR3, as DNA: TGCGCCAGCAGCCAAGTCTACGGGGATGAGCAGTTCTTC.

V is TRBV6-1 and J is TRBJ1-5; D unresolved. V lost 3 bases and J lost 5, with 11 bases in between. CDR1 and CDR2 (germline): MNHNS, SASEGT. The CDR3 spans 14 residues. The CDR3 DNA follows: TGTGCCAGCAGTGAGGGGTGGATGGATCAGCCCCAGCATTTT. Amino acid sequence: CASSEGWMDQPQHF.

The V gene is TRBV28, the J gene TRBJ2-7; no reliable D call. Germline CDR1 is MDHEN and CDR2 is SYDVKM. The CDR3 consists of 13 residues. The ends were cut back, 3 bases at V and 1 base at J, with 7 bases in the middle. The chain's CDR3 is CASSLGFSYEQYF. In DNA, the CDR3 is TGTGCCAGCAGTTTGGGCTTTTCCTACGAGCAGTACTTC. The whole variable domain, remainder taken from reference TRBV28 and TRBJ2-7, is DVKVTQSSRYLVKRTGEKVFLECVQDMDHENMFWYRQDPGLGLRLIYFSYDVKMKEKGDIPEGYSVSREKKERFSLILESASTNQTSMYLCASSLGFSYEQYFGPGTRLTVT.

This clone was observed a single time. The chain employs TRBV7-3 and TRBJ1-4; the D is unclear. The CDR3 runs to 15 residues. Germline V CDR1 and CDR2: SGHTA, FQGTGA. V dropped 5 bases and J dropped 4 bases, with 14 bases sitting between them. The CDR3 coding sequence is TGTGCCAGCAGCCCCGGCGGGAGAGATAATGAAAAACTGTTTTTT. Translating gives CASSPGGRDNEKLFF.

The J gene is TRBJ2-2, the V gene TRBV5-1, with D tentatively TRBD2 (6 bases). Germline assignment: CDR1 SGHRS and CDR2 YFSETQ. V lost 3 bases, J lost 5 bases, and 14 bases lay in between. This CDR3 is built from 15 residues. CDR3 coding DNA: TGCGCCAGCAGCTCCCAACTTGGGGGGACCGGGGAGCTGTTTTTT. Translated: CASSSQLGGTGELFF. Full variable domain (outside the CDR3, taken from reference TRBV5-1 and TRBJ2-2): KAGVTQTPRYLIKTRGQQVTLSCSPISGHRSVSWYQQTPGQGLQFLFEYFSETQRNKGNFPGRFSGRQFSNSRSEMNVSTLELGDSALYLCASSSQLGGTGELFFGEGSRLTVL.

The genes are TRBV4-3 and TRBJ1-2, with D perhaps matching TRBD1 (5 bases). Germline-derived CDR1 and CDR2 are LGHNA and YSLEER. V was clipped by 0 bases and J by 4 bases, with 12 bases between them. This CDR3 region has 15 residues. The CDR3 reads CASSQDEGRIYGYTF. Here the CDR3 DNA reads TGCGCCAGCAGCCAAGACGAGGGACGGATCTATGGCTACACCTTC.

V gene TRBV5-1 combines with J gene TRBJ2-7; 8 bases map to TRBD2. Germline V gene sequence: CDR1 SGHRS, CDR2 YFSETQ. This CDR3 comprises 15 residues. The junction had 8 bases not matched to a gene; V was cut back by 6 bases and J by 0 bases. This CDR3 is CASTSAAGASYEQYF. The CDR3 coding sequence is TGCGCCAGCACCTCAGCAGCGGGGGCCTCCTACGAGCAGTACTTC.

The table lists this clone with a few counts. The chain joins TRBV7-8 to TRBJ1-5; no clear D. V was pared by 1 base and J by 0 bases, with 13 bases between. The CDR3 consists of 17 residues. The germline CDR1 and CDR2 sequences are SGHVS and FQNEAQ. DNA of the CDR3: TGTGCCAGCAGCTTAGTTGAAGGGCTGCGTAGCAATCAGCCCCAGCATTTT. This sequence encodes CASSLVEGLRSNQPQHF.

The CDR3 coding sequence is TGTGCCACCAAAATGAACACTGAAGCTTTCTTT. This encodes CATKMNTEAFF. V usage is TRBV6-5 and J usage is TRBJ1-1; D is uncertain. This CDR3 has 11 amino acids. Trimming stripped 10 bases from V and 0 bases from J, with 6 bases between. Germline V lookup: CDR1 MNHEY, CDR2 SVGAGI.

The V and J genes are TRBV4-3 and TRBJ2-3, with D unresolved. The germline V gene encodes CDR1 LGHNA and CDR2 YSLEER. This CDR3 contains 16 residues. V lost 0 bases and J 4 bases, leaving 14 bases between the germline ends. The CDR3 loop reads CASSQDLPGAADTQYF. The CDR3 nucleotides read TGCGCCAGCAGCCAAGATCTACCCGGTGCGGCAGATACGCAGTATTTT.

The chain has TRBV5-4 and TRBJ2-3, with 13 bases fitting TRBD2. The germline V gene encodes CDR1 SGHNT and CDR2 YYREEE (reference sequence). The CDR3 length is 15 residues. The J segment lost 14 bases and the V segment lost 4 bases, leaving 13 bases of the junction unmatched. The CDR3 DNA reads TGTGCCAGCAGCCCCCCACTAGCGGGGGGGCCTAGGCGGTATTTT. Protein sequence: CASSPPLAGGPRRYF.

This clone was picked up one time. The CDR3 loop reads CASSSQGGTEAFF. The CDR3 DNA reads as TGTGCCAGCAGCTCCCAAGGGGGGACTGAAGCTTTCTTT. The V gene is TRBV7-9, the J gene TRBJ1-1; the D gene is possibly TRBD1 (6 bases). The CDR3 is made up of 13 amino acids. The V gene lost 4 bases and the J gene lost 5 bases, with 11 bases spanning the gap. CDR1 is SEHNR, CDR2 FQNEAQ, per germline (reference sequence).

The chain recombines TRBV6-5 with TRBJ1-1; D is uncertain. Germline V lookup: CDR1 MNHEY, CDR2 SVGAGI. The V end lost 6 bases, the J end lost 9 bases, and 23 bases lay between the germline ends. The CDR3 spans 15 residues. The chain's CDR3 is CASRSLDRDSGKAFF. CDR3 nucleotide sequence: TGTGCCAGCAGATCCCTGGACCGGGATAGTGGTAAAGCTTTCTTT.

This clone was seen only a few times. The chain links TRBV5-5 to TRBJ2-1, with TRBD2 identical over 7 bases. CDR3 length equals 15 residues. In germline, CDR1 is SGHKS, CDR2 YYEKEE (reference sequence). The J segment lost 3 bases and the V segment lost 7 bases, leaving 10 bases of the junction unmatched. The CDR3 loop is CASRARDYSYNEQFF. The CDR3 DNA reads as TGTGCCAGCCGAGCCCGGGACTATAGCTACAATGAGCAGTTCTTC.

This sequence joins TRBV7-9 and TRBJ1-6; possibly TRBD1 for D (6 bases). V dropped 4 bases and J dropped 3 bases, with 13 bases sitting between them. Per the germline V gene, CDR1 is SEHNR and CDR2 is FQNEAQ (reference sequence). CDR3 size: 16 residues. The DNA of the CDR3 is TGTGCCAGCAGCTCGCCAGGACAGAGCTATAATTCACCCCTCCACTTT. It encodes CASSSPGQSYNSPLHF.

V and J are TRBV14 and TRBJ1-5; D call uncertain. Germline lookup yields CDR1 SGHDN and CDR2 FVKESK. The CDR3 is made up of 13 amino acids. V lost 1 base to trimming and J lost 7 bases, with 8 bases between them. The DNA for the CDR3 is TGTGCCAGCAGCCAAGTTTTGGGACAGCCCCAGCATTTT. Protein sequence: CASSQVLGQPQHF. Supplemented by reference TRBV14 and TRBJ1-5, the full variable domain reads EAGVTQFPSHSVIEKGQTVTLRCDPISGHDNLYWYRRVMGKEIKFLLHFVKESKQDESGMPNNRFLAERTGGTYSTLKVQPAELEDSGVYFCASSQVLGQPQHFGDGTRLSIL.

The chain has TRBV18 and TRBJ1-6; D is uncertain. In germline, CDR1 is KGHSH, CDR2 LQKENI. The V end lost 1 base, the J end lost 8 bases, and 6 bases lay between the germline ends. The CDR3 is made up of 13 amino acids. Written as DNA, the CDR3 is TGTGCCAGCTCACCACAGGGCTATTCACCCCTCCACTTT. Translating it yields CASSPQGYSPLHF. Drawing the rest from reference TRBV18 and TRBJ1-6, the complete variable domain is NAGVMQNPRHLVRRRGQEARLRCSPMKGHSHVYWYRQLPEEGLKFMVYLQKENIIDESGMPKERFSAEFPKEGPSILRIQQVVRGDSAAYFCASSPQGYSPLHFGNGTRLTVT.

This sequence joins TRBV30 and TRBJ2-5, with 10 bases aligning to TRBD2. V lost 5 bases, J lost 5 bases, and 11 bases stayed unmatched. CDR1 GTSNPN and CDR2 SVGIG come from the germline V gene (reference sequence). The CDR3 extends over 15 amino acids. This chain's CDR3 is CAWGRAGGPGETQYF. The CDR3, as DNA: TGTGCCTGGGGCAGAGCGGGGGGGCCCGGGGAGACCCAGTACTTC.

The rearrangement joins TRBV9 to TRBJ1-6; possible D gene TRBD1, 5 bases. The ends were cut back, 6 bases at V and 7 bases at J, with 11 bases in the middle. The germline V gene has CDR1 SGDLS and CDR2 YYNGEE. CDR3 size: 13 residues. The CDR3 DNA sequence: TGTGCCAGCACCCGGGACGGCAATTCACCCCTCCACTTT. Protein product: CASTRDGNSPLHF.

This chain connects TRBV5-6 to TRBJ1-2; a possible D gene is TRBD1 (6 bases). CDR1 is SGHDT and CDR2 is YYEEEE in the germline V gene. Trimming removed 4 bases from V and 0 bases from J, with 16 bases in between. The CDR3 runs 16 residues. The CDR3: CASSRRGQITNYGYTF. The CDR3 region has the DNA TGTGCCAGCAGCCGGCGCGGACAGATAACTAACTATGGCTACACCTTC.

The V call is TRBV19, the J call TRBJ2-2; unclear D gene. The CDR3 has 14 amino acids. Germline lookup yields CDR1 LNHDA and CDR2 SQIVND (reference sequence). V gave up 3 bases and J gave up 4 bases, with 9 bases separating them. CDR3 sequence: CASSIAGTTGELFF. Written as DNA, the CDR3 is TGTGCCAGTAGTATTGCAGGTACCACCGGGGAGCTGTTTTTT.

The rearrangement joins TRBV3-1 (or the pseudogene TRBV3-2) to TRBJ1-2; D uncertain. The CDR3 is made up of 13 amino acids. Per the germline V gene, CDR1 is LGHDT and CDR2 is YNNKEL (reference sequence). V lost 1 base to trimming and J lost 7 bases, with 10 bases between them. This CDR3 is CASSQGRAGGYTF. The CDR3 nucleotides are TGTGCCAGCAGCCAAGGGCGGGCTGGTGGCTACACCTTC.